This T cell receptor (beta chain) was found in a study of cytomegalovirus exposure and HLA in healthy donors. Across the study: An analysis done earlier identified fewer than 140 million unique TCR beta sequences from 190 million or so T cells. Regarding the study as a whole: Roughly even sequencing depth across donors was the assumption behind the presence/absence analyses. The investigators catalogued 164 TCR beta chains as cytomegalovirus-associated.

This clone was seen many times. Its cognate antigen is unknown. The study ran its PCR with 60 Vbeta and 13 Jbeta primers. Repertoires were generated with immunoSEQ multiplex PCR, while TCRdb's copy carries only in-frame clones and drops some. The profile shows over 70,000 clones, 65% to 75% of them singletons. The CDR3 has 14 amino acids. V was cut by 4 bases and J by 2 bases, with 11 bases left in between. The germline gives CDR1 LNHDA, CDR2 SQIVND (reference sequence). The sequencing input was PBMCs. The chain has TRBV19 and TRBJ1-2, with D tentatively TRBD1 (6 bases). This clonotype was sampled from a man aged 25 to 45 in good health and CMV-seropositive. CDR3 amino acids: CASSTHRANYGYTF. The CDR3 coding sequence is TGTGCCAGTAGTACCCACAGGGCCAACTATGGCTACACCTTC.